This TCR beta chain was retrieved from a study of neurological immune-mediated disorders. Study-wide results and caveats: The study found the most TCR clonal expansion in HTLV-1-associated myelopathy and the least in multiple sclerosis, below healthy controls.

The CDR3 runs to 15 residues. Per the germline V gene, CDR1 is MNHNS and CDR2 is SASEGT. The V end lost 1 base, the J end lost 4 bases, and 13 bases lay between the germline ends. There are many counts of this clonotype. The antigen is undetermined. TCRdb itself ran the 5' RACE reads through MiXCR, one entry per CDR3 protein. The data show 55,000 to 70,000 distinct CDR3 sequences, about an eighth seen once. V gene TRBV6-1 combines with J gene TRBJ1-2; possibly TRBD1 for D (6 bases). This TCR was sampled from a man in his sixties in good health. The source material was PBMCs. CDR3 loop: CASSEEWGRSYGYTF. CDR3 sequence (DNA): TGTGCCAGCAGTGAAGAGTGGGGGCGGTCCTATGGCTACACCTTC.